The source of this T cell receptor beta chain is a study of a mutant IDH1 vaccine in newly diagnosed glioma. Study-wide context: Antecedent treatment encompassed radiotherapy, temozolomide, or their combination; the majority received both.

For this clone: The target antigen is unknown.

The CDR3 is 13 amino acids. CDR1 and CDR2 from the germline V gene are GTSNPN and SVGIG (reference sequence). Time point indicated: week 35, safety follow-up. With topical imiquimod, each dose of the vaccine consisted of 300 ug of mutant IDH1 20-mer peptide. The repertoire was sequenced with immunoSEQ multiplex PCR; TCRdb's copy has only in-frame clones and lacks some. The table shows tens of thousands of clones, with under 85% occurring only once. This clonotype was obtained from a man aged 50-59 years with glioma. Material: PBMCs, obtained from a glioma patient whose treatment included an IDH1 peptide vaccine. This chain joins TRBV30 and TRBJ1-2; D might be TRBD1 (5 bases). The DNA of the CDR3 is TGTGCTGCCGCTGAAGGGACGTGGGGGGGCTACACCTTC. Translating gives CAAAEGTWGGYTF. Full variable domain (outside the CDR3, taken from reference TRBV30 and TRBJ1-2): SQTIHQWPATLVQPVGSPLSLECTVEGTSNPNLYWYRQAAGRGLQLLFYSVGIGQISSEVPQNLSASRPQDRQFILSSKKLLLSDSGFYLCAAAEGTWGGYTFGSGTRLTVV.